A single sample gave rise to the 24 T cell receptor beta chains below, sequenced in a study of CD8 T cells in Susac syndrome. The RNA input was roughly 0.5 to 1 ug, and it was reverse transcribed with random hexamers. One entry per CDR3 protein results from TCRdb running MiXCR on the immunoSEQ multiplex PCR reads. Here the sample spans 400,000 or so distinct CDR3 sequences, around 85% being singletons. Material: CD8+ T cells from PBMCs. The receptors originated from a human donor with multiple sclerosis.

This clonotype was recorded once. The rearrangement links TRBV18 to TRBJ2-1; D unclear. V lost 0 bases and J lost 7, with 10 bases in between. Per germline, CDR1 KGHSH and CDR2 LQKENI. The CDR3 length is 14 residues. CDR3 nucleotides: TGTGCCAGCTCACCACCCGATTCCGGGAATGAGCAGTTCTTC. Translated: CASSPPDSGNEQFF.

The chain recombines TRBV30 with TRBJ2-1, with 9 bases lining up with TRBD2. There are 16 residues in the CDR3. V lost 2 bases to trimming and J lost 6 bases; unmatched junction nucleotides: 11. Germline V gene lookup returns CDR1 GTSNPN and CDR2 SVGIG (reference sequence). CDR3 region: CAWSSSVLAGSNEQFF. The CDR3, as DNA: TGTGCCTGGAGTTCTTCGGTGCTAGCGGGAAGCAATGAGCAGTTCTTC.

The chain uses TRBV7-9 and TRBJ1-6, with D possibly TRBD1 on 5 matching bases. There are 12 residues in the CDR3. Germline CDR1 SEHNR, CDR2 FQNEAQ (reference sequence). V was shortened by 8 bases and J by 9 bases, with 11 bases between the two germline ends. The chain's CDR3 is CASGLGGSPLHF. As DNA, the CDR3 is TGTGCCAGCGGCCTTGGGGGTTCACCCCTCCACTTT.

The V call is TRBV6-5, the J call TRBJ2-3; D is ambiguous. The CDR3 runs to 14 residues. From germline, CDR1 is MNHEY and CDR2 SVGAGI. Trimming pared 5 bases from V and 2 bases from J, leaving 11 bases between. As DNA, the CDR3 is TGTGCCAGCAGTGAAGAGGTCACCACAGATACGCAGTATTTT. Translated, it gives CASSEEVTTDTQYF.

The chain combines TRBV20-1 with TRBJ2-1, with TRBD1 as a possible D gene (6 bases). The CDR3 contains 14 residues. V gave up 4 bases and J gave up 2 bases, with 12 bases separating them. The germline gives CDR1 DFQATT, CDR2 SNEGSKA (reference sequence). The CDR3, as DNA: TGCAGTGCTACGGACAGATACACCTACAATGAGCAGTTCTTC. The encoded protein is CSATDRYTYNEQFF.

This rearrangement joins TRBV7-9 to TRBJ1-1, with 8 bases aligning to TRBD1. With 6 bases clipped from V and 11 bases from J, the junction kept 8 bases outside the gene matches. CDR3 size: 12 residues. The germline V gene has CDR1 SEHNR and CDR2 FQNEAQ (reference sequence). The CDR3 spells CASSSRGLLAFF. The CDR3 nucleotides read TGTGCCAGCAGTTCCAGGGGGCTCTTGGCTTTCTTT.

V and J are TRBV12-3 or TRBV12-4 and TRBJ2-5; D is unclear. There are 14 residues in the CDR3. The V and J ends lost 6 bases and 1 base respectively, with 12 bases between them. CDR3 coding DNA: TGTGCCAGCAGCCCGGCGGCCCCCCAAGAGACCCAGTACTTC. It encodes CASSPAAPQETQYF.

This clonotype was counted once. This rearrangement joins TRBV15 to TRBJ2-1; TRBD2 aligns across 7 bases. The V gene's germline CDR1 is LNHNV and CDR2 YYDKDF (reference sequence). The junction had 6 bases not matched to a gene; V was cut back by 2 bases and J by 5 bases. The CDR3 is 15 amino acids. CDR3 loop: CATSRPGLSHNEQFF. Here the CDR3 DNA reads TGTGCCACCAGCAGACCGGGACTATCGCACAATGAGCAGTTCTTC.

This chain joins TRBV7-9 and TRBJ1-2; no definite D call. This CDR3 has 12 residues. V lost 0 bases and J 7 bases, leaving 6 bases between the germline ends. Germline CDR1 SEHNR, CDR2 FQNEAQ (reference sequence). For the CDR3, the DNA is TGTGCCAGCAGCTTAGCGCACCTTGGCTACACCTTC. Its translation: CASSLAHLGYTF.

J is TRBJ1-1 and V is TRBV27, with 11 bases identical to TRBD1. Germline V gene lookup returns CDR1 MNHEY and CDR2 SMNVEV (reference sequence). CDR3 length equals 17 residues. The V segment lost 5 bases and the J segment 1 base; nucleotides outside the gene matches: 9. CDR3 in amino acids: CASSERTGGIGNTEAFF. The DNA of the CDR3 is TGTGCCAGCAGTGAAAGGACAGGGGGCATAGGGAACACTGAAGCTTTCTTT.

The rearrangement uses TRBV5-5 and TRBJ1-4, with TRBD1 matching 9 bases. Trimming removed 3 bases from V and 6 bases from J; junction bases left unmatched: 6. Germline V gene data show CDR1 as SGHKS and CDR2 as YYEKEE (reference sequence). The CDR3 has 15 amino acids. The CDR3 loop is CASSYGQGPHEKLFF. The CDR3 bases are TGTGCCAGCAGCTACGGACAGGGGCCGCATGAAAAACTGTTTTTT.

This chain links TRBV5-4 with TRBJ2-7; weak D call: TRBD2 (6 bases). The CDR3 runs to 15 residues. CDR1 is SGHNT, CDR2 YYREEE, per germline (reference sequence). Trimming removed 6 bases from V and 1 base from J, with 17 bases in between. This chain's CDR3 is CASMLPGLTSYEQYF. For the CDR3, the DNA is TGTGCCAGCATGCTCCCGGGACTGACTTCCTACGAGCAGTACTTC.

This chain uses TRBV10-3 with TRBJ1-2; TRBD1 is a possible D gene (6 bases). Per germline, CDR1 ENHRY and CDR2 SYGVKD. The CDR3 totals 16 residues. The V and J ends lost 3 bases and 6 bases respectively, with 20 bases between them. CDR3 loop: CAISDSTGAKLDGYTF. The CDR3 DNA reads as TGTGCCATCAGTGACTCCACGGGGGCCAAACTTGATGGCTACACCTTC.

The gene calls are TRBV4-1 and TRBJ2-1; D gene ambiguous. Germline V CDR1 and CDR2: MGHRA, YSYEKL. This CDR3 region has 15 residues. The V end lost 2 bases, the J end lost 2 bases, and 10 bases lay between the germline ends. CDR3 sequence (DNA): TGCGCCAGCAGCCAAAAAGAGGTGGCCTACAATGAGCAGTTCTTC. Translated: CASSQKEVAYNEQFF.

V and J are TRBV12-3 or TRBV12-4 and TRBJ2-1, with 10 bases matching TRBD2. The CDR3 is 16 residues long. J lost 4 bases, V lost 4 bases, and 7 bases had no gene match. CDR3 bases: TGTGCCAGCAGTTCTCCGGGACTAGCGATGTACAATGAGCAGTTCTTC. Translating gives CASSSPGLAMYNEQFF.

This rearrangement joins TRBV3-1 to TRBJ1-5; 7 nucleotides match TRBD1. This CDR3 contains 16 residues. V shed 1 base, J shed 7 bases, and the junction held 10 bases outside the gene matches. Germline CDR1 reads LGHDT; CDR2 reads YNNKEL (reference sequence). CDR3 in amino acids: CASSQGRGGFGQPQHF. CDR3 nucleotide sequence: TGTGCCAGCAGCCAAGGAAGAGGGGGCTTTGGACAGCCCCAGCATTTT.

The chain employs TRBV30 and TRBJ2-2; the D gene is possibly TRBD1 (6 bases). Germline V lookup: CDR1 GTSNPN, CDR2 SVGIG (reference sequence). CDR3 size: 15 residues. V dropped 2 bases and J dropped 4 bases, with 14 bases sitting between them. CDR3 DNA sequence: TGTGCCTGGAGTTTTGGGGCAGGGGTCACCGGGGAGCTGTTTTTT. It specifies CAWSFGAGVTGELFF.

The chain employs TRBV29-1 and TRBJ2-1; D ambiguous. The germline gives CDR1 SQVTM, CDR2 ANQGSEA. Trimming stripped 2 bases from V and 1 base from J, with 9 bases between. CDR3 size: 14 residues. The CDR3 nucleotides read TGCAGCGTTGAACCTCTGGAGTCCTACAATGAGCAGTTCTTC. Translation: CSVEPLESYNEQFF.

The chain joins TRBV6-1 to TRBJ2-2; D uncertain. Germline V gene lookup returns CDR1 MNHNS and CDR2 SASEGT. CDR3 length: 15 residues. V shed 0 bases and J shed 0 bases, with 5 bases lying between them. CDR3 nucleotides: TGTGCCAGCAGTGAAGCAAGGCCGAACACCGGGGAGCTGTTTTTT. Its protein product is CASSEARPNTGELFF.

A single count supports this clonotype. The chain employs TRBV28 and TRBJ2-7; the match to TRBD1 covers 9 bases. CDR3 length: 15 amino acids. V dropped 5 bases and J dropped 4; count of bases not matched to a gene: 9. Germline V gives CDR1 MDHEN, CDR2 SYDVKM. The CDR3, as DNA: TGTGCCAGCAGTCTCGACCGGACAGGGGCTTACGAGCAGTACTTC. This encodes CASSLDRTGAYEQYF.

The chain links TRBV11-2 to TRBJ2-1, with TRBD2 matching over 7 bases. The CDR3 totals 18 residues. V dropped 3 bases and J dropped 0; count of bases not matched to a gene: 11. Germline V gene sequence: CDR1 SGHAT, CDR2 FQNNGV. CDR3 amino acids: CASSFWEGRQSSYNEQFF. CDR3 bases: TGTGCCAGCAGCTTTTGGGAGGGCCGTCAGAGCTCCTACAATGAGCAGTTCTTC.

The chain couples TRBV2 to TRBJ2-3, with D perhaps TRBD1 (6 bases). With 6 bases removed from V and 6 bases from J, the gap between germline ends came to 10 bases. The germline V gene encodes CDR1 SNHLY and CDR2 FYNNEI. The CDR3 spans 12 residues. The CDR3 spells CASSQQGDTQYF. The CDR3 DNA is TGTGCCAGCAGCCAACAGGGTGATACGCAGTATTTT.

CDR3 loop: CASSYSTGPGEQYF. CDR3 nucleotide sequence: TGTGCCAGCAGTTACTCGACGGGCCCTGGCGAGCAGTACTTC. This chain uses TRBV6-5 with TRBJ2-7; D is uncertain. Germline loops: CDR1 MNHEY, CDR2 SVGAGI. CDR3 length: 14 residues. Trimming shortened V by 0 bases and J by 6 bases, and 12 bases separated the two germline ends.

J is TRBJ1-4 and V is TRBV11-2; possible D gene TRBD1, 6 bases. This CDR3 spans 14 amino acids. Germline CDR1 reads SGHAT; CDR2 reads FQNNGV. Trimming took off 5 bases at V and 8 bases at J, with 15 bases between the two ends. CDR3 region: CASSPKGEREKLFF. The CDR3 region has the DNA TGTGCCAGCAGCCCTAAGGGGGAACGAGAAAAACTGTTTTTT.